Shown below are 8 T cell receptor beta chains from a single sample sequenced in a study of blood T cell repertoires in COVID-19. Some clones are missing from TCRdb's copy, which holds only in-frame ones; the method was immunoSEQ multiplex PCR. The sample holds under 250,000 clones, around 81% seen once. Sequencing was carried out using peripheral blood. The receptors originated from a woman in her 70s with acute or convalescent COVID-19.

The J gene is TRBJ2-3, the V gene TRBV29-1; possible D gene TRBD1, 5 bases. Per the germline V gene, CDR1 is SQVTM and CDR2 is ANQGSEA. This CDR3 has 14 amino acids. V lost 6 bases and J 2 bases, leaving 15 bases between the germline ends. Here the CDR3 DNA reads TGCAGCGTCGGCGATGGGGCCACCACAGATACGCAGTATTTT. It encodes CSVGDGATTDTQYF.

This clone was seen a single time. This rearrangement joins TRBV9 to TRBJ2-6, with 7 bases lining up with TRBD1. V lost 4 bases and J lost 2; bases outside the gene matches: 6. Germline CDR1 SGDLS, CDR2 YYNGEE. The CDR3 runs 16 residues. DNA of the CDR3: TGTGCCAGCAGCCCTCAGGGGGTGACTGGGGCCAACGTCCTGACTTTC. This gives the protein CASSPQGVTGANVLTF.

This chain uses TRBV4-3 with TRBJ2-3; TRBD2 matches at 10 bases. The CDR3 is 14 residues long. V lost 3 bases to trimming and J lost 7 bases; unmatched junction nucleotides: 4. CDR1 and CDR2 from the germline V gene are LGHNA and YSLEER. The DNA of the CDR3 is TGCGCCAGCAGCCAGGAACTAGCGGGGCATACGCAGTATTTT. This gives the protein CASSQELAGHTQYF.

This chain links TRBV5-1 with TRBJ2-5; 10 nucleotides agree with TRBD1. Germline V CDR1 and CDR2: SGHRS, YFSETQ. The V segment lost 1 base and the J segment 5 bases; nucleotides outside the gene matches: 8. The CDR3 consists of 16 residues. The CDR3 here is CASSLLGDRGLETQYF. For the CDR3, the DNA is TGCGCCAGCAGCTTGCTAGGGGACAGGGGACTCGAGACCCAGTACTTC. Together with reference TRBV5-1 and TRBJ2-5, the CDR3 gives the full variable domain: KAGVTQTPRYLIKTRGQQVTLSCSPISGHRSVSWYQQTPGQGLQFLFEYFSETQRNKGNFPGRFSGRQFSNSRSEMNVSTLELGDSALYLCASSLLGDRGLETQYFGPGTRLLVL.

This clone was detected only once. V is TRBV30 and J is TRBJ2-2; the D is unclear. V was trimmed by 0 bases and J by 8 bases, leaving 13 bases between them. CDR3 length equals 14 residues. Germline V lookup: CDR1 GTSNPN, CDR2 SVGIG (reference sequence). CDR3 region: CAWSVYHFGGELFF. The CDR3 DNA follows: TGTGCCTGGAGTGTATACCACTTTGGTGGGGAGCTGTTTTTT.

The chain employs TRBV30 and TRBJ2-5, with a possible D match to TRBD1 (6 bases). Germline loops: CDR1 GTSNPN, CDR2 SVGIG (reference sequence). V dropped 0 bases and J dropped 5 bases, with 13 bases sitting between them. CDR3 length equals 14 residues. The CDR3 region has the DNA TGTGCCTGGAGTGTTCCAGGGGTTTCGGAGACCCAGTACTTC. Protein: CAWSVPGVSETQYF.

J is TRBJ2-2 and V is TRBV7-2, with 8 nucleotides matching TRBD1. The CDR3 has 16 amino acids. V was pared by 5 bases and J by 5 bases, with 10 bases of the junction left unmatched. CDR1 and CDR2 (germline): SGHTA, FQGNSA. Here the CDR3 reads CASSGSGTGGTGELFF. The DNA of the CDR3 is TGTGCCAGCAGCGGATCCGGGACAGGAGGAACCGGGGAGCTGTTTTTT.

The V and J genes are TRBV6-5 and TRBJ1-2; 12 bases agree with TRBD1. The ends lost 2 bases at V and 6 bases at J; junction bases unmatched: 7. The length of the CDR3 is 16 residues. Per germline, CDR1 MNHEY and CDR2 SVGAGI. CDR3 residues: CASSYATGTGGDGYTF. CDR3 sequence (DNA): TGTGCCAGCAGTTACGCAACCGGGACAGGGGGCGATGGCTACACCTTC.